A selection of T cell receptor beta chains follows, all from one sample in a study of neurological immune-mediated disorders. MiXCR, run by TCRdb on the 5' RACE reads, gives a single entry per CDR3 protein. The sample lists 72,000 or so distinct CDR3 sequences, about a sixth occurring once. The sequenced material came from PBMCs. Source of these receptors: a woman in her thirties or forties in good health. Each CDR3 is given with its conserved first and last residue. The D gene is left open where the match is weak. Clone size is stated in some rows and not others, as once, few, many or a class when expanded.

V gene,J gene,D gene,clone size,CDR3 DNA,CDR3 protein
TRBV10-3,TRBJ2-3,NA,many,TGTGCCATAAGGGACCGTAACACAGATACGCAGTATTTT,CAIRDRNTDTQYF
TRBV5-6,TRBJ2-5,NA,many,TGTGCCAGCAGTACTCCGGGAACCCAAGAGACCCAGTACTTC,CASSTPGTQETQYF
TRBV7-2,TRBJ1-1,NA,many,TGTGCCAGCAGCTTAAGGTCTACAACAGAGACTGAAGCTTTCTTT,CASSLRSTTETEAFF
TRBV7-2,TRBJ1-6,NA,many,TGTGCCAGCAGCTTAGAACCTTCTCCCTATTCACCCCTCCACTTT,CASSLEPSPYSPLHF
TRBV7-2,TRBJ1-5,NA,many,TGTGCCAGCAGCTTAGCGATGCCGGGGGAGCCCCAGCATTTT,CASSLAMPGEPQHF
TRBV5-1,TRBJ1-5,NA,many,TGCGCCAGCAGCTTGGGGCAGCCCCAGCATTTT,CASSLGQPQHF
TRBV28,TRBJ1-3,NA,few,TGTGCCAGCAGTTTTATGGGGAATGCTGGAAACACCATATATTTT,CASSFMGNAGNTIYF
TRBV20-1,TRBJ1-5,TRBD1,once,TGCAGTGCTAGAGCCGGGACAGGGACTCAGCCCCAGCATTTT,CSARAGTGTQPQHF
TRBV15,TRBJ1-4,TRBD1,NA,TGTGCCACCAGCACCCCCGAGGGGGCTTCTAATGAAAAACTGTTTTTT,CATSTPEGASNEKLFF
TRBV5-5,TRBJ1-5,NA,NA,TGTGCCAGCAGACTCACGGATATGAATCAGCCCCAGCATTTT,CASRLTDMNQPQHF
TRBV19,TRBJ2-2,NA,few,TGTGCCAGTAGTATCGGTCAAGAATCAGCCTCGAACACCGGGGAGCTGTTTTTT,CASSIGQESASNTGELFF
TRBV7-2,TRBJ2-5,NA,many,TGTGCCAGCAGCTTAAGGGCTGTAGAGACCCAGTACTTC,CASSLRAVETQYF
TRBV7-2,TRBJ2-2,NA,many,TGTGCCAGCCGAAGGGACATCAACACCGGGGAGCTGTTTTTT,CASRRDINTGELFF
TRBV20-1,TRBJ1-1,NA,many,TGCAGTGCTAGTGGGGGGGCACACACTGAAGCTTTCTTT,CSASGGAHTEAFF
TRBV6-5,TRBJ2-7,TRBD1,many,TGTGCCAGCAGTTACTCGATAGGGACAGGGGTTGTCGAGCAGTACTTC,CASSYSIGTGVVEQYF
TRBV6-2/TRBV6-3,TRBJ2-1,TRBD1,NA,TGTTCCAGCAGTTACGGGCCCGGACAGGGGGCGCGGAATGAGCAGTTCTTT,CSSSYGPGQGARNEQFF
TRBV6-2/TRBV6-3,TRBJ2-1,NA,many,TGTGCCAGCAGTTACGGGCGTCCCTACGACAATGAGCAGTTCTTC,CASSYGRPYDNEQFF
TRBV2,TRBJ1-2,NA,many,TGTGCCAGCAAGATTGGACATTCTAACTATGGCTACACCTTC,CASKIGHSNYGYTF
TRBV5-1,TRBJ1-1,NA,many,TGCGCCAGCAGCTTGGTGGGAGGGACCGACCCTGAAGCTTTCTTT,CASSLVGGTDPEAFF
TRBV20-1,TRBJ1-2,NA,many,TGCAGTGCTAGTCAGGGCTCGGCGTACTATGGCTACACCTTC,CSASQGSAYYGYTF
TRBV30,TRBJ2-2,TRBD2,few,TGTGCCTGGACGTCGGGAGGGTCCGACACCGGGGAGCTGTTTTTT,CAWTSGGSDTGELFF
TRBV2,TRBJ2-3,NA,many,TGTGCCAGCCGAAACACAGATACGCAGTATTTT,CASRNTDTQYF
TRBV30,TRBJ1-1,NA,NA,TGTGCCTGGATGGGTCAGATGAACACTGAAGCTTTCTTT,CAWMGQMNTEAFF
TRBV5-1,TRBJ1-2,NA,many,TGCGCCAGCAGCTCGAACACCGTAGCTAACTATGGCTACACCTTC,CASSSNTVANYGYTF
TRBV27,TRBJ1-1,NA,few,TGTGCCAGCAGTCCCCAAGGGGCCCACACTGAAGCTTTCTTT,CASSPQGAHTEAFF
TRBV7-3,TRBJ2-3,TRBD1,many,TGTGCCAGCAGCTGGACAGGTGGAACAGATACGCAGTATTTT,CASSWTGGTDTQYF
TRBV18,TRBJ2-1,NA,NA,TGTGCCAGCTCACCCTACTCCGGGGGGCCCTACAATGAGCAGTTCTTC,CASSPYSGGPYNEQFF
TRBV20-1,TRBJ2-3,TRBD2,many,TGCAGTGCTAGAGTCCCTAGCGGGGGTGCAGATACGCAGTATTTT,CSARVPSGGADTQYF
TRBV6-2/TRBV6-3,TRBJ2-1,NA,many,TGTGCCAGCAGCCGAGAATCCGCTTCCTACAATGAGCAGTTCTTC,CASSRESASYNEQFF
TRBV7-2,TRBJ2-3,TRBD2,many,TGTGCCAGCAGCTTAAGGGGCGCGGGAGCTCCAGATACGCAGTATTTT,CASSLRGAGAPDTQYF
TRBV3-1,TRBJ2-7,TRBD2,many,TGTGCCAGCAGCCGCCCTAGCGGGGGGGCAAACGAGCAGTACTTC,CASSRPSGGANEQYF
TRBV4-3,TRBJ1-2,NA,many,TGCGCCAGCAGCCAAGTAACTGCTAACTATGGCTACACCTTC,CASSQVTANYGYTF
TRBV11-2,TRBJ2-4,NA,NA,TGTGCCAGCAGCTTAGATCTCCGGGACTCAAACATTCAGTACTTC,CASSLDLRDSNIQYF
TRBV7-2,TRBJ2-2,TRBD2,NA,TGTGCCAGCAGCTCAGGACTAGCGAACACCGGTGAGCTGGTTTTT,CASSSGLANTGELVF
TRBV19,TRBJ2-1,NA,few,TGTGCCAGTAGGCCTGGGAGCGGTACTACAAGGGAGCAGTTCTTC,CASRPGSGTTREQFF
TRBV20-1,TRBJ1-2,NA,many,TGCAGTGCTAGAGATCGCCTCGGCAGAAACTATGGCTACACCTTC,CSARDRLGRNYGYTF
TRBV19,TRBJ1-5,NA,few,TGTGCCAGTAGTGGCACCTTAACCACGGGCAATCAGCCCCAGCATTTT,CASSGTLTTGNQPQHF
TRBV7-2,TRBJ2-2,NA,many,TGTGCCAGCGGGCTGAACACCGGGGAGCTGTTTTTT,CASGLNTGELFF
TRBV5-1,TRBJ2-1,NA,many,TGCGCCAGCAAGGAAGGGGCTGAGCAGTTCTTC,CASKEGAEQFF
TRBV27,TRBJ1-4,NA,many,TGTGCCAGCAGCGAGACCAGGATACTGAATGAAAAACTGTTTTTT,CASSETRILNEKLFF
TRBV25-1,TRBJ2-5,NA,NA,TGTGCCAGCAGTGAAGGGAGGTACAAAGAGACCCTGTACTTC,CASSEGRYKETLYF
TRBV3-1,TRBJ1-5,NA,few,TGTGCCAGCAGCCTCGGACGGATCCCAGCAAATCAGCCCCAGCATTTT,CASSLGRIPANQPQHF